The rows below give T cell receptor beta chains drawn from one sample of a study of shared clonotypes between healthy human individuals. Only in-frame clones appear in the TCRdb table, and some are missing; sequencing was by immunoSEQ multiplex PCR. Of under 650,000 clones in the sample, almost 97% are singletons; the top ten hold about 0.064%. Specimen: naive CD4+ T cells sorted from blood. Every receptor here comes from a woman aged 30 to 39 in good health. The CDR3 runs from the conserved cysteine through the conserved F or W.

CDR3 protein,V gene,J gene,CDR3 length
CASSQPTSAVPLYEQYF,TRBV4-1,TRBJ2-7,17
CASSLQGDNQPQHF,TRBV5-1,TRBJ1-5,14
CASRKSGLTYEQYF,TRBV28,-,14
CASRENTGQINTEAFF,TRBV6-1,TRBJ1-1,16
CASSFSGGNSYEQYF,TRBV5-1,TRBJ2-7,15
CASSLRGGLSYEQYF,TRBV5-4,TRBJ2-7,15
CASSHFDSTDTQYF,TRBV6-6,TRBJ2-3,14
CASSLVASDTDTQYF,TRBV5-1,TRBJ2-3,15
CASSPSVDYGYTF,TRBV18,TRBJ1-2,13
CASHLAGASYEQYF,TRBV28,TRBJ2-7,14
CASSPWTGDLGYGYTF,TRBV7-9,TRBJ1-2,16
CATSRDGAGGRRQPQHF,TRBV15,TRBJ1-5,17
CASSVTGNTGELFF,TRBV18,TRBJ2-2,14
CASSLQQGAYEQYF,TRBV11-3,TRBJ2-7,14
CASSRAPQSNQPQHF,TRBV5-8,TRBJ1-5,15
CASSPSYLSYNEQFF,TRBV5-1,TRBJ2-1,15
CASSPRNGGAGEQYF,TRBV7-9,TRBJ2-7,15
CASSFYQNTGELFF,TRBV7-9,TRBJ2-2,14
CASSLSSGGPEQYF,TRBV5-1,TRBJ2-7,14
CATYGDRGQVNTEAFF,TRBV19,TRBJ1-1,16
CASTPSVNTGELFF,TRBV2,TRBJ2-2,14
CATSLAHSYEQYF,TRBV15,TRBJ2-7,13
CASSSGLEETQYF,TRBV5-4,TRBJ2-5,13
CASSLEPREGLAGQETQYF,TRBV7-9,TRBJ2-5,19
CASSPASLNTEAFF,TRBV28,TRBJ1-1,14
CASHRGTNTEAFF,TRBV5-1,TRBJ1-1,13
CAISESYRGTDTQYF,TRBV10-3,TRBJ2-3,15
CASSPGSFQGVSGYTF,TRBV27,TRBJ1-2,16
CASSSGQGTHEQFF,TRBV28,TRBJ2-1,14
CASSPGHSDQPQHF,TRBV5-1,TRBJ1-5,14
CASSISPPPTEAFF,TRBV19,TRBJ1-1,14
CASSLVGTSGSPYEQYF,TRBV7-6,TRBJ2-7,17
CASSHKGLAGGSSYEQYF,TRBV2,TRBJ2-7,18
CASSYSELSYEQYF,TRBV6-6,TRBJ2-7,14
CASSQGLAGFQETQYF,TRBV7-6,TRBJ2-5,16
CASSISGNTIYF,TRBV5-6,TRBJ1-3,12
CASSPGLGQGISYEQYF,TRBV18,TRBJ2-7,17
CASSSQGGTGVQPQHF,TRBV7-2,TRBJ1-5,16